One and the same sample provided the 7 T cell receptor beta chains below, sequenced in a study of T cell responses to AZD1222 COVID-19 vaccine. Assay: immunoSEQ multiplex PCR; the TCRdb copy retains only in-frame clones and omits some. The data hold more than 120,000 clones, with 85% to 90% observed a single time. Sequencing was performed on peripheral blood, taken 28 days after the second AZD1222 dose. These receptors were obtained from an adult who received the AZD1222 COVID-19 vaccine.

In this sample, this clone turned up a few times. This chain connects TRBV28 to TRBJ1-5; perhaps TRBD1 as D (5 bases). Between the trimmed V and J ends, which lost 5 bases and 9 bases, there was a span of 20 bases. The CDR3 extends over 15 amino acids. Per germline, CDR1 MDHEN and CDR2 SYDVKM. The CDR3 sequence: CASSTRTSPRAPQHF. CDR3 coding DNA: TGTGCCAGCAGTACCCGGACATCTCCCAGGGCGCCCCAGCATTTT.

This clone was found a few times. The chain is built from TRBV7-9 and TRBJ1-2; the D gene is possibly TRBD1 (5 bases). V was shortened by 3 bases and J by 2 bases, with 13 bases between the two germline ends. The CDR3 has 15 residues. CDR1 is SEHNR and CDR2 is FQNEAQ in the germline V gene (reference sequence). The CDR3 coding sequence is TGTGCCAGCAGCTTGTCCTCGGAGGGGAACTATGGCTACACCTTC. Encoded protein: CASSLSSEGNYGYTF. The full variable domain, its missing parts supplied by reference TRBV7-9 and TRBJ1-2, is DTGVSQNPRHKITKRGQNVTFRCDPISEHNRLYWYRQTLGQGPEFLTYFQNEAQLEKSRLLSDRFSAERPKGSFSTLEIQRTEQGDSAMYLCASSLSSEGNYGYTFGSGTRLTVV.

The chain uses TRBV7-8 and TRBJ2-1; no definite D call. This CDR3 spans 16 amino acids. Germline lookup yields CDR1 SGHVS and CDR2 FQNEAQ. V gave up 5 bases and J gave up 0 bases, with 14 bases separating them. The CDR3 nucleotides are TGTGCCAGCAGCCTCTCCGGAAAAAGCTCCTACAATGAGCAGTTCTTC. It encodes CASSLSGKSSYNEQFF.

The chain employs TRBV19 and TRBJ2-1; 8 positions agree with TRBD2. V lost 6 bases, J lost 2 bases, and 6 bases stayed unmatched. Germline V lookup: CDR1 LNHDA, CDR2 SQIVND (reference sequence). The CDR3 covers 15 residues. CDR3 bases: TGTGCCAGTAGCACCCCGGGACTAGCCTACAATGAGCAGTTCTTC. Protein: CASSTPGLAYNEQFF. Supplemented by reference TRBV19 and TRBJ2-1, the full variable domain reads DGGITQSPKYLFRKEGQNVTLSCEQNLNHDAMYWYRQDPGQGLRLIYYSQIVNDFQKGDIAEGYSVSREKKESFPLTVTSAQKNPTAFYLCASSTPGLAYNEQFFGPGTRLTVL.

The chain recombines TRBV29-1 with TRBJ2-2, with D perhaps matching TRBD1 (7 bases). V lost 2 bases and J 4 bases, leaving 11 bases between the germline ends. CDR1 and CDR2 (germline): SQVTM, ANQGSEA. The CDR3 totals 14 residues. The CDR3: CSVERQGGTGELFF. The CDR3 DNA reads TGCAGCGTTGAAAGGCAGGGGGGCACCGGGGAGCTGTTTTTT.

The rearrangement joins TRBV5-4 to TRBJ1-2; TRBD1 might be the D (6 bases). V lost 5 bases and J lost 4, with 15 bases in between. CDR3 length equals 14 residues. CDR1 and CDR2 from the germline V gene are SGHNT and YYREEE (reference sequence). CDR3 in DNA: TGTGCCAGCAGATTCAGTGACAGGTTCTATGGCTACACCTTC. Its translation is CASRFSDRFYGYTF.

V is TRBV6-1 and J is TRBJ1-1; the D is unclear. V was clipped by 6 bases and J by 1 base, with 6 bases between them. CDR1 and CDR2 (germline): MNHNS, SASEGT. The CDR3 covers 12 residues. CDR3 bases: TGTGCCAGCAGCTTTGAGAACACTGAAGCTTTCTTT. As protein: CASSFENTEAFF.